This TCR beta chain was profiled in a study of T cells in Graves' hyperthyroidism and ophthalmopathy. Using RNA transcripts as the source, TCR beta CDR3 regions were amplified. TCR CDR3 regions were first amplified by RT-PCR with HTBI primers. TCRdb reprocessed the multiplex PCR reads via MiXCR and lists one record per CDR3 protein. Of approximately 270,000 distinct CDR3 sequences listed, about 15% are singletons. From germline, CDR1 is KGHSH and CDR2 LQKENI. The CDR3 is 14 residues long. The V end was cut by 3 bases, the J end by 10 bases, with 16 bases between. About this clonotype itself: Its target is unknown.

Study results and limitations: Blood also showed most of the thyroid clonotypes that were expanded above 0.001.

Patients having uncontrolled infection, another autoimmune disease, pregnancy or lactation were not included. Sequenced material: blood. The receptor was derived from a woman in her thirties or forties with Graves' hyperthyroidism that later progressed to Graves' ophthalmopathy. V usage is TRBV18 and J usage is TRBJ2-1, with D unclear. DNA for the CDR3: TGTGCCAGCTCACCCCAAGGTGATAGCCCCGAGCAGTTCTTC. Translated: CASSPQGDSPEQFF. Drawing the rest from reference TRBV18 and TRBJ2-1, the complete variable domain is NAGVMQNPRHLVRRRGQEARLRCSPMKGHSHVYWYRQLPEEGLKFMVYLQKENIIDESGMPKERFSAEFPKEGPSILRIQQVVRGDSAAYFCASSPQGDSPEQFFGPGTRLTVL.